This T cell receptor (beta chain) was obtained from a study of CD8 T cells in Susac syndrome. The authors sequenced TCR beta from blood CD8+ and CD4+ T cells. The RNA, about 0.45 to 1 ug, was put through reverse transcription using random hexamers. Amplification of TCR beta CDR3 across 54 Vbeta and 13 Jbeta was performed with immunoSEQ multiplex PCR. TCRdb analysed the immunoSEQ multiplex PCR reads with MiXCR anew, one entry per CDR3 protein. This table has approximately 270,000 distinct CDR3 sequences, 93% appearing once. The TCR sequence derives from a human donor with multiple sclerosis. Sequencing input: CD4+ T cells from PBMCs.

CDR3 sequence reads: CSASLGGAYYEQYF. DNA of the CDR3: TGCAGTGCTAGTCTAGGGGGCGCTTACTACGAGCAGTACTTC. The chain combines TRBV20-1 with TRBJ2-7; 7 bases map to TRBD1. The CDR3 has 14 residues. CDR1 and CDR2 (germline): DFQATT, SNEGSKA (reference sequence). Losses at the gene ends were 3 bases for V and 3 bases for J; bases not matched to a gene: 8.